This TCR beta chain was identified in a study of T-cell memory formation after mild COVID-19. TCRdb called the 5' RACE reads again in MiXCR, with one record for every CDR3 protein. The sample holds a few hundred thousand distinct CDR3 sequences, 15% to 20% seen once. Germline CDR1 reads SNHLY; CDR2 reads FYNNEI. The CDR3 spans 12 residues. Trimming cost V 1 base and J 6 bases, with 6 bases left between them. The chain combines TRBV2 with TRBJ1-2; D is unresolved. What was sequenced was PBMCs or a T cell subset sorted from them (not recorded which). The clonotype was recovered from a man aged 18-30 years who had mild COVID-19 (a few samples of this study predate the infection). Cell type and time point are not known. The CDR3 here is CASSEDGNGYTF. The DNA of the CDR3 is TGTGCCAGCAGTGAAGACGGCAATGGCTACACCTTC.